This TCR beta chain was obtained from a study of T cell responses to AZD1222 COVID-19 vaccine. Study outcomes and limitations: Repertoires were obtained only post-peak T cell response. Mapped onto spike, vaccine-associated CD4 TCRs spanned it and were dominant at 160-218 and 743-854. Donors, mostly white British, included more females; clonal diversity was possibly underestimated. With two AZD1222 doses given, Spike-specific TCR breadth and depth both rose.

This table comes from immunoSEQ multiplex PCR, and its TCRdb copy is limited to in-frame clones, with some not included. The table records some 120,000 clones, roughly nine tenths of them present only once. Details on this clone: Its target is not known.

CDR1 and CDR2 (germline): MGHRA, YSYEKL. Trimming pared 2 bases from V and 2 bases from J, leaving 13 bases between. This CDR3 has 16 amino acids. The sequences come from peripheral blood, collected 28 days after the second AZD1222 dose. The source of this sequence is an adult who received the AZD1222 COVID-19 vaccine. J is TRBJ1-3 and V is TRBV4-1; D ambiguous. CDR3 sequence reads: CASSQLVAVAGNTIYF. In DNA form, the CDR3 reads TGCGCCAGCAGCCAACTTGTCGCAGTCGCTGGAAACACCATATATTTT.